The 10 T cell receptor beta chains below all came from one sample that was sequenced in a study of blood T cell repertoires in COVID-19 (dated by TCRdb to 2019 to 2021). The library was generated by the immunoSEQ multiplex PCR assay. TCRdb took this table from immuneACCESS and kept in-frame rearrangements with V and J called. Such tables lack part of the clones; where checked against another copy, unresolved V genes explain under half of the gap, and the rest is unexplained. The sample has fewer than 300,000 clones on record, about nine tenths of them singletons. The ten largest make up about 2.2% of the sample. The sequenced material came from peripheral blood. The receptors stem from a woman under 40 with COVID-19, enrolled during active disease.

V and J are TRBV2 and TRBJ2-2, with unresolved D. CDR3 length equals 14 residues. Germline-derived CDR1 and CDR2 are SNHLY and FYNNEI. V lost 3 bases, J lost 2 bases, and 7 bases lay in between. The CDR3 sequence is CASSDSPNTGELFF. DNA for the CDR3: TGTGCCAGCAGTGACAGTCCAAACACCGGGGAGCTGTTTTTT.

This chain joins TRBV7-2 and TRBJ2-4; perhaps TRBD2 as D (5 bases). CDR1 and CDR2 (germline): SGHTA, FQGNSA. There are 14 residues in the CDR3. The germline V and J ends were trimmed by 2 bases and 0 bases, with 5 bases remaining between them. The CDR3 DNA is TGTGCCAGCAGCTTAAGCGGAGCCAAAAACATTCAGTACTTC. Protein sequence: CASSLSGAKNIQYF.

CDR3 in amino acids: CASSPGGRDYGYTF. In DNA form, the CDR3 reads TGTGCCAGCAGCCCGGGGGGTCGGGACTATGGCTACACCTTC. The rearrangement uses TRBV11-2 and TRBJ1-2; tentative D call: TRBD1 (5 bases). The V end lost 5 bases, the J end lost 3 bases, and 13 bases lay between the germline ends. The CDR3 length is 14 residues. Germline V CDR1 and CDR2: SGHAT, FQNNGV.

The chain uses TRBV7-9 and TRBJ2-7; the match to TRBD1 covers 9 bases. There are 15 residues in the CDR3. Germline V CDR1 and CDR2: SEHNR, FQNEAQ (reference sequence). After removal of 5 bases from V and 0 bases from J, the junction contained 5 bases not matched to a gene. CDR3 protein: CASSPRTGVSYEQYF. In nucleotides, the CDR3 is TGTGCCAGCAGCCCACGGACAGGGGTCTCCTACGAGCAGTACTTC.

The table lists this clone with a count of one. CDR3 nucleotides: TGTGCCAGCAGCTTACAGGGATCTGGGGAGACCCAGTACTTC. Amino acid sequence: CASSLQGSGETQYF. The rearrangement joins TRBV7-2 to TRBJ2-5, with D perhaps matching TRBD1 (5 bases). This CDR3 has 14 residues. Germline lookup yields CDR1 SGHTA and CDR2 FQGNSA. V was clipped by 2 bases and J by 5 bases, with 12 bases between them.

The chain combines TRBV12-1 with TRBJ1-1; the listed D gene, TRBD1, was not tested against the DNA. TRBV12-1 is listed as a pseudogene. The CDR3 runs 13 residues. The CDR3 protein is CASSLDRATEAFF. The CDR3 nucleotides read TGTGCCAGCAGCTTGGACAGGGCCACTGAAGCTTTCTTT.

This chain joins TRBV7-6 and TRBJ1-3; the match to TRBD1 covers 9 bases. V lost 4 bases to trimming and J lost 2 bases; unmatched junction nucleotides: 18. Per germline, CDR1 SGHVS and CDR2 FNYEAQ. CDR3 length: 20 amino acids. As DNA, the CDR3 is TGTGCCAGCAGCTCTATTGTACAGGGGGCAAATGGCTATGCTGGAAACACCATATATTTT. This translates into CASSSIVQGANGYAGNTIYF.

In this sample, this clone turned up once. The chain joins TRBV7-9 to TRBJ1-3; 8 bases fit TRBD1. This CDR3 comprises 16 residues. J lost 2 bases, V lost 4 bases, and 7 bases had no gene match. CDR1 and CDR2 (germline): SEHNR, FQNEAQ (reference sequence). The CDR3 region has the DNA TGTGCCAGCAGCTCCGGGACAGGTCCCACTGGAAACACCATATATTTT. It encodes CASSSGTGPTGNTIYF. Supplemented by reference TRBV7-9 and TRBJ1-3, the full variable domain reads DTGVSQNPRHKITKRGQNVTFRCDPISEHNRLYWYRQTLGQGPEFLTYFQNEAQLEKSRLLSDRFSAERPKGSFSTLEIQRTEQGDSAMYLCASSSGTGPTGNTIYFGEGSWLTVV.

The rearrangement joins TRBV9 to TRBJ2-5; TRBD1 aligns across 7 bases. The CDR3 loop spans 15 amino acids. Germline CDR1 reads SGDLS; CDR2 reads YYNGEE. After removal of 2 bases from V and 2 bases from J, the junction contained 6 bases not matched to a gene. CDR3 in amino acids: CASSVSWTGQETQYF. The CDR3 DNA follows: TGTGCCAGCAGCGTTTCTTGGACAGGACAAGAGACCCAGTACTTC.

The rearrangement links TRBV7-2 to TRBJ2-1; possibly TRBD2 for D (6 bases). Germline CDR1 is SGHTA and CDR2 is FQGNSA. The CDR3 consists of 16 residues. The ends were cut back, 2 bases at V and 7 bases at J, with 18 bases in the middle. The CDR3 coding sequence is TGTGCCAGCAGCTTAATTTCCGCGGGAAGGATTAATGAGCAGTTCTTC. This encodes CASSLISAGRINEQFF.